The clone carrying this T cell receptor (beta chain) was seen only a few times. Its target is not known. Template switching (which added a universal primer site) was used, and cDNA carried unique molecular identifiers. TCRdb reprocessed the 5' RACE reads via MiXCR and lists one record per CDR3 protein. The sample includes hundreds of thousands of distinct CDR3 sequences, under 10% of them seen just once. The sample is drawn from a study of identical twins. Study findings and constraints: The presence of invariant MAIT and iNKT cells could partly confound analyses of zero-insertion sequences.

This CDR3 has 11 amino acids. The germline gives CDR1 MNHEY, CDR2 SVGEGT. The V and J ends lost 7 bases and 0 bases respectively, with 1 base between them. These data were also filed under a second study, of yellow fever vaccine responses in identical twins.

What was sequenced was memory (CD45RO+) T cells sorted from blood. The rearrangement joins TRBV6-2 or TRBV6-3 to TRBJ2-1; D remains unclear. The receptor was isolated from a woman under 30 in good health. The CDR3 DNA is TGTGCCAGCACCTCCTACAATGAGCAGTTCTTC. Protein sequence: CASTSYNEQFF.